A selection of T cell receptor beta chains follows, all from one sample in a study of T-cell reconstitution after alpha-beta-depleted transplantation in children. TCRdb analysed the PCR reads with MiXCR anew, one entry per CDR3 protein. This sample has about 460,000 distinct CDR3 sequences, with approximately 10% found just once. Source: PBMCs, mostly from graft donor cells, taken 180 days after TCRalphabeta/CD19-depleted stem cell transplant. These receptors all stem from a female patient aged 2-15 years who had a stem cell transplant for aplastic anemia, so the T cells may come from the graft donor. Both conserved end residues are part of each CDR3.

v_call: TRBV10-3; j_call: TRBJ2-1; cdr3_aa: CAIMEGTSYNEQFF
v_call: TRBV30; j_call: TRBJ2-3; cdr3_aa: CAWSVGTSSADTQYF
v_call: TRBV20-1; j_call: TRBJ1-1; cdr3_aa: CSARRPGNTEAFF
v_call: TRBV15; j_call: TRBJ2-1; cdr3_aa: CATSPTGGQNEQFF
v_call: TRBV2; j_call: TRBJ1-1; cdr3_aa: CASSEVREGTEAFF
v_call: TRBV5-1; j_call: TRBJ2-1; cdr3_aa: CASSLAEASYNEQFF
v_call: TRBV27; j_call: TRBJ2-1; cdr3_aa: CASRTERVSYNEQFF
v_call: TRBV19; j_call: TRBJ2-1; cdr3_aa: CASSKVGLAVYNEQFF
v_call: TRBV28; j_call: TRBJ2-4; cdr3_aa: CASRERDGLAKNIQYF
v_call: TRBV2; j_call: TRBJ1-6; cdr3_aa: CASSIPGQGLNSPLHF
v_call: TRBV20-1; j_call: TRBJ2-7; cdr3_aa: CSVPAGSPYEQYF
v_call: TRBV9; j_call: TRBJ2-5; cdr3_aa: CASSVAGGSQETQYF
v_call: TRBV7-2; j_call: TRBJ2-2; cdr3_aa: CASSPSTGRGTGELFF
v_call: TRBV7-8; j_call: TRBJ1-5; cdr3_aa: CASSLDSQAQPQHF
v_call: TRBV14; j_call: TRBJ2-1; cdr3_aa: CASSQVLAKPAYNEQFF
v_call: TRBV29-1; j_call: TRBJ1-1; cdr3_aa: CSAGTGTRGAEAFF
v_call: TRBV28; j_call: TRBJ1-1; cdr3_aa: CASSFGTGGRFEAFF
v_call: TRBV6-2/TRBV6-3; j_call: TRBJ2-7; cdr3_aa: CASSPDPLFSYEQYF
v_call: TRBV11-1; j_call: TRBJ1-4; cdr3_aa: CASSPTSGTSGPTNEKLFF
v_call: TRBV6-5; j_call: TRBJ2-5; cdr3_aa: CASRLDRIYQETQYF
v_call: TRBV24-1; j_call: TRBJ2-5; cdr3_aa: CATSDWTLYQEAQYF
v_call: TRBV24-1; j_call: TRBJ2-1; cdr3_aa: CATSDLPGLGYNEQFF
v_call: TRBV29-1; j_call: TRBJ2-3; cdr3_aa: CSVGINLISTDTQYF
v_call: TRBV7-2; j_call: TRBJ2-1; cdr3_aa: CASSLAGGLAVYNEQFF
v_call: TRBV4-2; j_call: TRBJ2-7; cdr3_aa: CASSQALQWDRSSYEQYF
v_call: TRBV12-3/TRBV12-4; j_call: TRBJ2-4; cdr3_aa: CASSPMGGGFNKNIQYF
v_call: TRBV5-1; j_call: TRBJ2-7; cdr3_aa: CASSIWTSGSEQYF
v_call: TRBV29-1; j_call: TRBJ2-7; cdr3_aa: CSVEERTQRGPAYEQYF
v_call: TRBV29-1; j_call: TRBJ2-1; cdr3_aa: CSVDRRRDNEQFF
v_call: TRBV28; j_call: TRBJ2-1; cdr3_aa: CASSLRWESYNEQFF
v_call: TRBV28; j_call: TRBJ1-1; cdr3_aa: CASSTSGTGGIEAFF
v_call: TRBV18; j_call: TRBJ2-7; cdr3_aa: CASSPGPNYEQYF
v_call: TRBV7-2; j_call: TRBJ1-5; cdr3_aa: CASSSWGTGEVQPQHF
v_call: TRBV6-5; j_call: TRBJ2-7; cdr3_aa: CASSYSTTSGRRMAEQYF
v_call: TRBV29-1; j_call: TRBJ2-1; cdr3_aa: CSVIQRVREGPRAYNEQFF
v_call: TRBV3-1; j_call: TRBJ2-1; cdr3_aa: CASSQGKGVGEQFF
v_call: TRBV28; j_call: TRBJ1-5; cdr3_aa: CASNAGPGQGNQPQHF
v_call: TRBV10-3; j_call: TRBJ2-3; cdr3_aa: CAISERGAGGPTDTQYF
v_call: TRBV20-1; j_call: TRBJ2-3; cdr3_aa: CSVPGRGGRPDTQYF
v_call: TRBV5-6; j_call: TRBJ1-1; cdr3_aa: CASSWEENTEAFF
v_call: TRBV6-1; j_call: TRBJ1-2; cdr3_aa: CASSAPGQPYGYTF
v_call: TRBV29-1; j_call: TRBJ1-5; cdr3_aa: CSVDPGGNQPQHF
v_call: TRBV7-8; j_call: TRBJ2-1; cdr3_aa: CASSLQAGFSSYNEQFF
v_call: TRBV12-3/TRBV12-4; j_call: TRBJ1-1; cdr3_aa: CASSLRRDTYTEAFF
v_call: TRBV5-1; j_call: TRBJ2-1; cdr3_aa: CASSPDLGLAGARGSYNEQFF
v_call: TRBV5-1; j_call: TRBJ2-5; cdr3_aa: CASSRSIQTGYQETQYF
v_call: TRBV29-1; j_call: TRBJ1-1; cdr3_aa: CSVGSGKNTEAFF
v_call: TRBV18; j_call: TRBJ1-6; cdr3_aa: CASSPGSDNSPLHF
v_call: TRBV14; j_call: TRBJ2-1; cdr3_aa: CASSRGPYSGGTYNEQFF
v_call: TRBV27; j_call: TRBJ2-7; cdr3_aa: CASSLTAGALYEQYF
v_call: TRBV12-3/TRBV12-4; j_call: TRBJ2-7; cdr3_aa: CASSSNAYEQYF
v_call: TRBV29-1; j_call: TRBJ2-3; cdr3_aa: CSYLGLAGVTDTQYF
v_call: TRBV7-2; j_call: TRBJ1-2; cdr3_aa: CASSFGTGVTPNYGYTF
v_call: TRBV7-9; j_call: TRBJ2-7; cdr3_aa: CASSFGGTGFPHEQYF